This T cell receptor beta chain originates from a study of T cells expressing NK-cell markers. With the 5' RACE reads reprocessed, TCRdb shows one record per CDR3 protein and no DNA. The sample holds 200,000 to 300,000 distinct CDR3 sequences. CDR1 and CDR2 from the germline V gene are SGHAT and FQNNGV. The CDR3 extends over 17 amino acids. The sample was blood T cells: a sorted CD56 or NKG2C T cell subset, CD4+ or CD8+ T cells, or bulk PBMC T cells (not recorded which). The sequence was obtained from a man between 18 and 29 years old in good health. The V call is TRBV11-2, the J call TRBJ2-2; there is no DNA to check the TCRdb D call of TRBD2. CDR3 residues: CASSSLRGRITKGELFF.